This passage covers 25 T cell receptor beta chains from one sample sequenced in a study of blood T cells in healthy people across ages (dated by TCRdb to 2015 to 2017). Preparation of the library involved 5' RACE. TCRdb lists the instrument as Illumina HiSeq 2500. A second roughly 7 to 12 cycle PCR used a sample-barcoded 5' primer and a J-beta primer mix. In-frame beta chains were kept once TCRdb had trimmed the public reads at Q25 with fastp and called clones with MiXCR. Under each unique CDR3 protein, matching rows form one entry showing the most common genes and DNA. The sample contains approximately 810,000 distinct CDR3 sequences, around 28% of them found a single time. Of the sample, around a sixth falls within the top ten clones. Sequences were obtained from blood. The receptors derive from a woman aged 80 or older in good health.

This clonotype was counted a few times. With a much larger clone just one base away, this may be a read error. J is TRBJ2-7 and V is TRBV20-1, with 7 bases matching TRBD2. This CDR3 has 14 residues. Germline-derived CDR1 and CDR2 are DFQATT and SNEGSKA (reference sequence). The J segment lost 10 bases and the V segment lost 0 bases, leaving 12 bases of the junction unmatched. The CDR3 bases are TGCAGTGCTAGAGAGGTGGGGGGGAGAGAGGCCCAGTACTTC. Protein product: CSAREVGGREAQYF.

This chain links TRBV7-2 with TRBJ2-7; D not certain. This CDR3 has 15 residues. V lost 7 bases to trimming and J lost 6 bases, with 22 bases between them. Germline V gene data show CDR1 as SGHTA and CDR2 as FQGNSA. The CDR3 DNA follows: TGTGCCAGCAACCTGGGCCTGGGCGGAGTTCTCGAGCAGTACTTC. Translation: CASNLGLGGVLEQYF.

This clonotype appeared a few times. A much bigger clone sits one base away, suggesting this may be a read error. The rearrangement joins TRBV5-1 to TRBJ2-7; no reliable D call. V lost 0 bases, J lost 7 bases, and 14 bases lay in between. CDR3 size: 14 residues. Germline V gene lookup returns CDR1 SGHRS and CDR2 YFSETQ. CDR3 sequence (DNA): TGCGCCAGCAGCTTGGGTTATGGGCCCAATGAGCAGTACTTC. Translated, it gives CASSLGYGPNEQYF.

Notes on this clonotype: This may be a read error, as it is one base from a much larger clone. The chain is built from TRBV5-1 and TRBJ2-3; D might be TRBD2 (6 bases). Per germline, CDR1 SGHRS and CDR2 YFSETQ. CDR3 length: 15 residues. In DNA, the CDR3 is TGCGCCAGCAGCCCGGAGGGATCTAGCACAGATGCGCAGTATTTT. Its translation is CASSPEGSSTDAQYF.

This clonotype has at least ten counts. This chain connects TRBV29-1 to TRBJ2-3, with TRBD2 matching 9 bases. The CDR3 runs to 17 residues. With 0 bases clipped from V and 3 bases from J, the junction kept 10 bases outside the gene matches. Germline CDR1 reads SQVTM; CDR2 reads ANQGSEA. CDR3 loop: CSVEDRWRGGRTDTQYF. DNA for the CDR3: TGCAGCGTTGAAGATCGTTGGCGGGGGGGCCGTACAGATACGCAGTATTTT.

This clonotype has a count of ten or more. This rearrangement joins TRBV9 to TRBJ1-2; D is ambiguous. The length of the CDR3 is 14 residues. The germline V gene has CDR1 SGDLS and CDR2 YYNGEE. V lost 4 bases, J lost 4 bases, and 14 bases lay in between. CDR3 loop: CASSPSQASYGYTF. DNA of the CDR3: TGTGCCAGCAGCCCATCTCAGGCTTCCTATGGCTACACCTTC.

The chain uses TRBV2 and TRBJ2-2; 8 bases are a match to TRBD2. Germline V gene lookup returns CDR1 SNHLY and CDR2 FYNNEI. The CDR3 has 16 residues. Trimming at V came to 5 bases and at J to 0 bases, leaving 5 bases not matched to a gene. CDR3 in amino acids: CASSWGGGSNTGELFF. Here the CDR3 DNA reads TGTGCCAGCAGTTGGGGCGGGGGGTCGAACACCGGGGAGCTGTTTTTT.

This rearrangement joins TRBV21-1 to TRBJ2-3; the table's D call TRBD2 went unverified against the DNA. TRBV21-1 is recorded as a pseudogene. The CDR3 is 16 amino acids. The CDR3 protein is CASSIILAGETYTQYF. The CDR3 region has the DNA TGTGCCAGCAGCATTATACTAGCGGGGGAGACATATACGCAGTATTTT.

On this clonotype itself: A read error is possible here, since a much larger clone lies one base away. The DNA for the CDR3 is TGTGCCAGCAGTAAACCTAGCGGGGGTAGTAATGAGCAGTACTTC. This sequence encodes CASSKPSGGSNEQYF. The gene calls are TRBV7-9 and TRBJ2-7, with 10 bases lining up with TRBD2. Germline lookup yields CDR1 SEHNR and CDR2 FQNEAQ (reference sequence). The CDR3 totals 15 residues. Germline trimming cut 6 bases from V and 7 bases from J; bases unmatched to any gene: 12.

The V call is TRBV5-1, the J call TRBJ2-2; a possible D gene is TRBD2 (5 bases). Germline CDR1 reads SGHRS; CDR2 reads YFSETQ. The CDR3 sequence is 16 residues long. The V gene lost 0 bases and the J gene lost 1 base, with 10 bases spanning the gap. This CDR3 is CASSLEGVENTGELFF. The CDR3 region has the DNA TGCGCCAGCAGCTTGGAGGGAGTGGAGAACACCGGGGAGCTGTTTTTT.

The rearrangement joins TRBV10-3 to TRBJ2-7; 8 bases match TRBD1. The CDR3 has 15 residues. Germline V gives CDR1 ENHRY, CDR2 SYGVKD. V shed 4 bases, J shed 3 bases, and the junction held 8 bases outside the gene matches. The CDR3 loop is CAISGGTGRDYEQYF. The CDR3 bases are TGTGCCATCAGTGGCGGGACAGGTAGGGACTACGAGCAGTACTTC.

The V gene is TRBV13, the J gene TRBJ2-7; 7 bases align to TRBD2. Germline V CDR1 and CDR2: PRHDT, FYEKMQ (reference sequence). The J segment lost 0 bases and the V segment lost 4 bases, leaving 9 bases of the junction unmatched. The CDR3 loop spans 16 amino acids. Written as DNA, the CDR3 is TGTGCCAGCAGCTCGCTCGCTAGCGGTTCCTCCTACGAGCAGTACTTC. It codes for CASSSLASGSSYEQYF.

V usage is TRBV5-6 and J usage is TRBJ2-1, with 9 bases fitting TRBD2. This CDR3 is built from 17 residues. V lost 0 bases to trimming and J lost 0 bases; unmatched junction nucleotides: 4. CDR1 is SGHDT and CDR2 is YYEEEE in the germline V gene. CDR3 region: CASSLVGSGSSYNEQFF. CDR3 nucleotide sequence: TGTGCCAGCAGCTTGGTCGGTAGCGGGAGCTCCTACAATGAGCAGTTCTTC. Together with reference TRBV5-6 and TRBJ2-1, the CDR3 gives the full variable domain: DAGVTQSPTHLIKTRGQQVTLRCSPKSGHDTVSWYQQALGQGPQFIFQYYEEEERQRGNFPDRFSGHQFPNYSSELNVNALLLGDSALYLCASSLVGSGSSYNEQFFGPGTRLTVL.

The sample holds a few counts of this clonotype. The chain carries TRBV28 and TRBJ2-5; TRBD2 is a possible D gene (6 bases). V shed 7 bases and J shed 3 bases, with 15 bases lying between them. This CDR3 region has 14 residues. Germline values: CDR1 MDHEN, CDR2 SYDVKM. This chain's CDR3 is CASTRLGAEETQYF. The CDR3 DNA follows: TGTGCCAGCACACGACTAGGGGCAGAAGAGACCCAGTACTTC.

This clonotype was found many times. This rearrangement joins TRBV27 to TRBJ2-6, with a tentative D call TRBD2 (5 bases). V lost 5 bases to trimming and J lost 4 bases, with 15 bases between them. The CDR3 runs 16 residues. CDR1 is MNHEY and CDR2 is SMNVEV in the germline V gene (reference sequence). CDR3 sequence reads: CASSPLGGSGANVLTF. The CDR3 DNA follows: TGTGCCAGCAGTCCCCTAGGCGGGTCCGGGGCCAACGTCCTGACTTTC.

Comments on this clonotype: A much larger clone is a single base away; this may be a read error. The chain uses TRBV20-1 and TRBJ1-2; D perhaps matches TRBD1 (5 bases). Germline CDR1 DFQATT, CDR2 SNEGSKA (reference sequence). The CDR3 spans 13 residues. In DNA, the CDR3 is TGCAGTGCTTCCCAGGCCCGGGGGGTGGGCTGCACCTTC. It codes for CSASQARGVGCTF.

Regarding this clonotype: An end of the junction does not agree with germline; a read error may underlie this. This chain links TRBV6-2 or TRBV6-3 with TRBJ2-6, with a possible D match to TRBD1 (5 bases). The CDR3 is made up of 15 amino acids. CDR1 and CDR2 (germline): MNHEY, SVGEGT. The CDR3, as DNA: TGTGCCAGCAGCCCTCGGCACTCTGGGGCCAACGTCCGGACTTTC. Protein sequence: CASSPRHSGANVRTF.

This clonotype has a handful of counts. The J gene is TRBJ1-1, the V gene TRBV13; TRBD1 is a possible D gene (6 bases). CDR1 PRHDT and CDR2 FYEKMQ come from the germline V gene (reference sequence). The CDR3 sequence is 14 residues long. Trimming shortened V by 3 bases and J by 4 bases, and 12 bases separated the two germline ends. The DNA for the CDR3 is TGTGCCAGCAGCTTGATACAGGGAAGCACTGAAGCTTTCTTT. It translates to CASSLIQGSTEAFF.

This clonotype was detected a few times. A much bigger clone sits one base away, suggesting this may be a read error. The V and J genes are TRBV7-9 and TRBJ2-1; D perhaps matches TRBD2 (6 bases). The CDR3 is 18 residues long. From germline, CDR1 is SEHNR and CDR2 FQNEAQ (reference sequence). CDR3 residues: CTSSRRLVGVSSYNEQFF. CDR3 DNA: TGTACCAGCAGCCGCAGACTAGTGGGGGTGAGCTCCTACAATGAGCAGTTCTTC. The complete variable domain, with remaining parts taken from reference TRBV7-9 and TRBJ2-1, reads DTGVSQNPRHKITKRGQNVTFRCDPISEHNRLYWYRQTLGQGPEFLTYFQNEAQLEKSRLLSDRFSAERPKGSFSTLEIQRTEQGDSAMYLCTSSRRLVGVSSYNEQFFGPGTRLTVL.

Only a few counts were recorded for this clonotype. The rearrangement uses TRBV5-1 and TRBJ2-7, with TRBD2 matching over 8 bases. V lost 5 bases to trimming and J lost 2 bases; unmatched junction nucleotides: 9. The CDR3 spans 15 residues. CDR1 and CDR2 from the germline V gene are SGHRS and YFSETQ. The CDR3 DNA reads TGCGCCAGCAGTTGGCGAGCGGGGGCCGCCTACGAGCAGTACTTC. This translates into CASSWRAGAAYEQYF.

This clonotype was detected many times. The chain carries TRBV5-1 and TRBJ2-1; D is tentatively TRBD1 or TRBD2 (5 bases each). V shed 3 bases and J shed 0 bases, with 13 bases lying between them. The CDR3 extends over 16 amino acids. Per the germline V gene, CDR1 is SGHRS and CDR2 is YFSETQ. CDR3 in amino acids: CASSWGTGSSYNEQFF. CDR3 bases: TGCGCCAGCAGCTGGGGGACGGGGAGCTCCTACAATGAGCAGTTCTTC.

In regard to this clonotype: A much larger clone differs by one base, so this may be a read error. The chain couples TRBV25-1 to TRBJ2-7; weak D call: TRBD1 (8 bases). Germline CDR1 and CDR2: MGHDK and SYGVNS. CDR3 length equals 16 residues. Trimming shortened V by 2 bases and J by 5 bases, and 19 bases separated the two germline ends. The CDR3 loop is CASSELETGGGDEQYF. The CDR3 DNA follows: TGTGCCAGCAGTGAACTGGAAACAGGGGGAGGGGACGAGCAGTACTTC.

Here the CDR3 DNA reads TGCAGTGCTAGAGATCGACGACTAGCGGGGAACGAGCAGTACTTC. Protein: CSARDRRLAGNEQYF. The rearrangement uses TRBV20-1 and TRBJ2-7, with 11 bases matching TRBD2. CDR3 length: 15 amino acids. With 0 bases clipped from V and 5 bases from J, the junction kept 6 bases outside the gene matches. Germline V CDR1 and CDR2: DFQATT, SNEGSKA (reference sequence).

As for this clonotype: The junction differs from germline at one of its ends, possibly a read error. The chain joins TRBV3-1 to TRBJ1-1, with a weak D call TRBD1 (5 bases). Per germline, CDR1 LGHDT and CDR2 YNNKEL (reference sequence). The CDR3 runs to 14 residues. For the CDR3, the DNA is TGTGCCAGCAGCCAGGACCCAGGGAACACTAAAGCTTTCTTT. This encodes CASSQDPGNTKAFF.

The genes are TRBV20-1 and TRBJ1-6; TRBD1 matches 7 bases. CDR3 size: 14 residues. V lost 5 bases to trimming and J lost 4 bases; unmatched junction nucleotides: 5. Germline loops: CDR1 DFQATT, CDR2 SNEGSKA (reference sequence). Written as DNA, the CDR3 is TGCAGTGCTTATCCGGGACAGTATAATTCACCCCTCCACTTT. Translating gives CSAYPGQYNSPLHF.